This T cell receptor beta chain was found in a study of CD8 T cells in ankylosing spondylitis. This CDR3 is built from 13 residues. Germline V CDR1 and CDR2: SGHVT, SQSDAQ. Trimming stripped 5 bases from V and 9 bases from J, with 15 bases between. By quantitative 5'-RACE with molecular barcodes, the TCR beta libraries were made. TCRdb recomputed calls from the 5' RACE reads with MiXCR, one row per CDR3 protein. This repertoire shows around 150,000 distinct CDR3 sequences, 40% to 50% found once; its top ten account for around 15%. This clonotype was counted between two and nine times. The sample taken for sequencing was synovial fluid, either unsorted or a sorted T cell fraction (not recorded which). The receptor's source is a male donor with ankylosing spondylitis. This chain links TRBV7-4 with TRBJ2-3; tentatively, D is TRBD1 (6 bases). Here the CDR3 DNA reads TGTGCCAGCAGCCCTATAGGGGGAGAGACGCAGTATTTT. It codes for CASSPIGGETQYF.